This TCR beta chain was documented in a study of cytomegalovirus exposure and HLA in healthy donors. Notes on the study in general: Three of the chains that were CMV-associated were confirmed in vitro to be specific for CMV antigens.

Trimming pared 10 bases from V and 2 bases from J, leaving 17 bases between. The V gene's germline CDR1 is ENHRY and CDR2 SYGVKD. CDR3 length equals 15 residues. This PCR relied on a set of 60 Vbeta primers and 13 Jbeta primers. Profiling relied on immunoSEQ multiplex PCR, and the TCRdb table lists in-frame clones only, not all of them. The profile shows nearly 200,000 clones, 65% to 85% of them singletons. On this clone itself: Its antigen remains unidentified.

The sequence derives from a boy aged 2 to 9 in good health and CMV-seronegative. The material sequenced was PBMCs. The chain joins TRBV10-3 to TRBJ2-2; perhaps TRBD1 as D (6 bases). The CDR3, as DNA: TGTGCCAGCGCCGGACAGTGGGTAAACACCGGGGAGCTGTTTTTT. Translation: CASAGQWVNTGELFF.